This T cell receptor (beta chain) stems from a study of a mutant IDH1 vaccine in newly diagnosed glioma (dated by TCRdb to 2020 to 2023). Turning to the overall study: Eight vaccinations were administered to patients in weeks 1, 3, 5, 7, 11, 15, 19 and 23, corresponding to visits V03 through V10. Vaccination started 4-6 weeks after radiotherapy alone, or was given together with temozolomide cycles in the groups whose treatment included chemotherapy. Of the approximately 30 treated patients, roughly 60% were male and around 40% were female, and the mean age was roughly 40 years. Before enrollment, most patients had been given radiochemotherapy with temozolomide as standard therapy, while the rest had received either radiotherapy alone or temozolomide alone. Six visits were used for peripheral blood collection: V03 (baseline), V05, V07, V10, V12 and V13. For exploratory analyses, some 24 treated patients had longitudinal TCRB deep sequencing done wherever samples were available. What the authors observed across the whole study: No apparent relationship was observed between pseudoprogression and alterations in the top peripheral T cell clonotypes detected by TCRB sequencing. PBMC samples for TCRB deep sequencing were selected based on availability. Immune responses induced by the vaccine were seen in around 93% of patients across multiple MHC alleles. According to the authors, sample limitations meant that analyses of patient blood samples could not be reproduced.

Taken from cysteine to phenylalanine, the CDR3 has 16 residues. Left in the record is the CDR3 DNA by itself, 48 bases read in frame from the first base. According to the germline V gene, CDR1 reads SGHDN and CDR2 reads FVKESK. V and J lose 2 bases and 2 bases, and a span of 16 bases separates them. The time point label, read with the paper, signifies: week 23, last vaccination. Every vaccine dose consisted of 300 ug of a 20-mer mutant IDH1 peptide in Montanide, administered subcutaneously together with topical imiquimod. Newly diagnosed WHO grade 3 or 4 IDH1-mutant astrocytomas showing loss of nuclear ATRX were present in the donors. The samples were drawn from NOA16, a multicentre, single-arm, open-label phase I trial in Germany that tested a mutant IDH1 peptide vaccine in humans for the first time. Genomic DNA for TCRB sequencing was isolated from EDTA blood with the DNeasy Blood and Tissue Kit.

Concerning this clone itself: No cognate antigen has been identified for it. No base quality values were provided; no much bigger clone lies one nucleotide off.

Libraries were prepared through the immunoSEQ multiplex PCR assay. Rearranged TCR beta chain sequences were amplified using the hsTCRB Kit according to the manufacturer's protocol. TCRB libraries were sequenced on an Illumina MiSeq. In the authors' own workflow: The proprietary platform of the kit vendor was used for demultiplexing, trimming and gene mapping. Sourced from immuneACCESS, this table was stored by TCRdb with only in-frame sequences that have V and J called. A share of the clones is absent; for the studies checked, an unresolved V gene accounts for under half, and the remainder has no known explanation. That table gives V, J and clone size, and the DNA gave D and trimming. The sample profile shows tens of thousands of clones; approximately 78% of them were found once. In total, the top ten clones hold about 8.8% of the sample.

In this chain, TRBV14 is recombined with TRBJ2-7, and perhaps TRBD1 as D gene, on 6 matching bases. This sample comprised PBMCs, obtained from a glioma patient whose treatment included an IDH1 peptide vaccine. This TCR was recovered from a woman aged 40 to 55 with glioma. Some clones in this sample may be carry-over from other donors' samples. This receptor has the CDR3 CASSQRSGAPAYEQYF. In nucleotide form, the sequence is TGTGCCAGCAGCCAACGGTCAGGGGCTCCCGCCTACGAGCAGTACTTC.